The clone carrying this T cell receptor (beta chain) was observed a few times. No antigen is known for it. Described time point: week 23, last vaccination. Vaccination comprised doses that each held 300 ug of mutant IDH1 20-mer peptide, plus topical imiquimod. The source of the sample is a study of a mutant IDH1 vaccine in newly diagnosed glioma. The data were produced by immunoSEQ multiplex PCR, yet TCRdb's version contains in-frame clones alone and is incomplete. This sample yields 40,000 to 45,000 clones, of which approximately 84% are seen a single time; 2% to 3% belongs to the top ten. The CDR3 length is 15 residues. The junction had 1 base not matched to a gene; V was cut back by 2 bases and J by 1 base. Germline CDR1 ENHRY, CDR2 SYGVKD.

The starting material was PBMCs, obtained from a glioma patient whose treatment included an IDH1 peptide vaccine. The chain recombines TRBV10-3 with TRBJ1-5; 8 bases align to TRBD1. The receptor was isolated from a woman aged 18-29 years with glioma. Some clones in this sample may be carry-over from other donors' samples. CDR3 protein: CAISEGQGSNQPQHF. In DNA form, the CDR3 reads TGTGCCATCAGTGAGGGACAGGGAAGCAATCAGCCCCAGCATTTT.